The next 21 T cell receptor beta chains were all read from a single sample in a study of T cell changes during pregnancy in multiple sclerosis. Clones were sequenced by immunoSEQ multiplex PCR, and TCRdb holds only the in-frame ones, with some missing. Among some 64,000 clones listed, less than 95% were seen once. Sample: peripheral blood, taken in the second trimester of pregnancy. The source is a female donor in good health, enrolled as a control in a pregnancy study.

This rearrangement joins TRBV30 to TRBJ1-2; 7 bases agree with TRBD1. V was pared by 2 bases and J by 6 bases, with 12 bases of the junction left unmatched. This CDR3 comprises 15 residues. Germline CDR1 GTSNPN, CDR2 SVGIG (reference sequence). As DNA, the CDR3 is TGTGCCTGGAGTCGAGGGGGCCGAGGGGTTGATGGCTACACCTTC. It is translated as CAWSRGGRGVDGYTF.

The chain recombines TRBV6-4 with TRBJ2-1, with D tentatively TRBD1 (6 bases). This CDR3 region has 15 residues. V shed 3 bases and J shed 8 bases, with 17 bases lying between them. The germline CDR1 and CDR2 sequences are MRHNA and SNTAGT. CDR3 in DNA: TGTGCCAGCAGTGATTCAACAGGGAGTTTGGATGAGCAGTTCTTC. Translating it yields CASSDSTGSLDEQFF.

This chain joins TRBV5-1 and TRBJ2-7; 15 bases agree with TRBD2. Looked up from germline, CDR1 is SGHRS and CDR2 is YFSETQ. V shed 0 bases and J 2 bases; nucleotides not matched to a gene: 12. The CDR3 is made up of 20 amino acids. The CDR3 nucleotides read TGCGCCAGCAGCTTGGCCTCGGGACTAGCGGGAGGAGGATTGGCCTACGAGCAGTACTTC. Translation: CASSLASGLAGGGLAYEQYF.

This chain connects TRBV2 to TRBJ2-2; D is unclear. The germline gives CDR1 SNHLY, CDR2 FYNNEI. This CDR3 is built from 15 residues. V shed 4 bases and J shed 0 bases, with 9 bases lying between them. The CDR3 coding sequence is TGTGCCAGCAGTGGGCGGAACACGAACACCGGGGAGCTGTTTTTT. Translating it yields CASSGRNTNTGELFF. The whole variable domain, remainder taken from reference TRBV2 and TRBJ2-2, is EPEVTQTPSHQVTQMGQEVILRCVPISNHLYFYWYRQILGQKVEFLVSFYNNEISEKSEIFDDQFSVERPDGSNFTLKIRSTKLEDSAMYFCASSGRNTNTGELFFGEGSRLTVL.

This clone was recorded once. The chain combines TRBV4-1 with TRBJ1-1, with TRBD1 matching over 12 bases. CDR3 size: 18 residues. Per the germline V gene, CDR1 is MGHRA and CDR2 is YSYEKL. With 1 base clipped from V and 8 bases from J, the junction kept 14 bases outside the gene matches. The CDR3 DNA is TGCGCCAGCAGCCAAGCATTAAAAAAGGGACAGGGGGCGCCGGAAGCTTTCTTT. Its protein product is CASSQALKKGQGAPEAFF.

The rearrangement uses TRBV19 and TRBJ1-2; 8 positions match TRBD1. The germline V gene encodes CDR1 LNHDA and CDR2 SQIVND (reference sequence). This CDR3 has 13 residues. V shed 6 bases, J shed 8 bases, and the junction held 8 bases outside the gene matches. The CDR3 here is CASSPGTGWGYTF. DNA for the CDR3: TGTGCCAGTAGCCCCGGGACAGGATGGGGCTACACCTTC.

The chain employs TRBV27 and TRBJ2-7; D might be TRBD2 (5 bases). V lost 6 bases and J lost 3, with 15 bases in between. The CDR3 loop spans 14 amino acids. Germline CDR1 reads MNHEY; CDR2 reads SMNVEV (reference sequence). DNA for the CDR3: TGTGCCAGCAGCCCCCGGCGCCGGGGCTACGAGCAGTACTTC. The encoded protein is CASSPRRRGYEQYF.

The chain recombines TRBV4-2 with TRBJ1-4; 8 nucleotides match TRBD1. The germline gives CDR1 LGHNA, CDR2 YNFKEQ. Trimming took 0 bases from V and 7 from J; bases not matched to a gene: 10. This CDR3 comprises 17 residues. CDR3 protein: CASSQDGPTGGFEKLFF. Here the CDR3 DNA reads TGTGCCAGCAGCCAAGACGGCCCAACAGGGGGGTTTGAAAAACTGTTTTTT.

V and J are TRBV7-2 and TRBJ1-5; 7 bases align to TRBD1. Germline V gene data show CDR1 as SGHTA and CDR2 as FQGNSA. V trimming: 1 base; J trimming: 6 bases; junction bases outside the gene matches: 12. The CDR3 spans 17 residues. DNA for the CDR3: TGTGCCAGCAGCTTAGTCCCCGTTGACAGGGCCGGTCAGCCCCAGCATTTT. The encoded protein is CASSLVPVDRAGQPQHF.

The count of this clone is one. The genes are TRBV2 and TRBJ1-2; D might be TRBD1 (6 bases). The CDR3 is 13 residues long. The V gene's germline CDR1 is SNHLY and CDR2 FYNNEI. Trimming cost V 8 bases and J 6 bases, with 16 bases left between them. The CDR3 DNA reads TGTGCCAGCGAGGAGAGGACAGCGCATGGCTACACCTTC. Protein product: CASEERTAHGYTF.

This clone was recorded once. The CDR3 nucleotides read TGTGCCAGCTCTACCGGGACTAATTACGAGCAGTACTTC. Translating it yields CASSTGTNYEQYF. This rearrangement joins TRBV6-5 to TRBJ2-7, with 7 bases lining up with TRBD2. The ends lost 8 bases at V and 4 bases at J; junction bases unmatched: 8. Germline V gene data show CDR1 as MNHEY and CDR2 as SVGAGI. The CDR3 length is 13 residues.

This rearrangement joins TRBV13 to TRBJ2-2; D is ambiguous. Germline V CDR1 and CDR2: PRHDT, FYEKMQ (reference sequence). Deletions cut 2 bases from V and 4 bases from J, with 11 bases between. The CDR3 totals 15 residues. CDR3 bases: TGTGCCAGCAGCTTAACCACGCTATCCACCGGGGAGCTGTTTTTT. It translates to CASSLTTLSTGELFF. Complete variable domain (other parts from reference TRBV13 and TRBJ2-2): AAGVIQSPRHLIKEKRETATLKCYPIPRHDTVYWYQQGPGQDPQFLISFYEKMQSDKGSIPDRFSAQQFSDYHSELNMSSLELGDSALYFCASSLTTLSTGELFFGEGSRLTVL.

V gene TRBV6-1 combines with J gene TRBJ1-2; TRBD1 might be the D (5 bases). Germline CDR1 reads MNHNS; CDR2 reads SASEGT. V was cut by 5 bases and J by 2 bases, with 9 bases left in between. The CDR3 sequence is 13 residues long. CDR3 protein: CASSQGANYGYTF. The CDR3 region has the DNA TGTGCCAGCAGTCAGGGCGCCAACTATGGCTACACCTTC.

This chain connects TRBV5-4 to TRBJ2-5; a weak D match, TRBD2 (5 bases). CDR1 is SGHNT, CDR2 YYREEE, per germline (reference sequence). The V and J ends lost 4 bases and 5 bases respectively, with 12 bases between them. The CDR3 extends over 13 amino acids. The CDR3 DNA reads TGTGCCAGCAGCCCGAAAGCGGAGGAGACCCAGTACTTC. It is translated as CASSPKAEETQYF.

The chain couples TRBV29-1 to TRBJ2-7; D gene ambiguous. The V end was cut by 6 bases, the J end by 2 bases, with 11 bases between. Germline V gives CDR1 SQVTM, CDR2 ANQGSEA. The length of the CDR3 is 12 residues. The CDR3 loop reads CSVETGTYEQYF. Written as DNA, the CDR3 is TGCAGCGTAGAGACTGGTACCTACGAGCAGTACTTC.

This chain joins TRBV19 and TRBJ1-1; D gene uncertain. Germline-derived CDR1 and CDR2 are LNHDA and SQIVND (reference sequence). The CDR3 spans 14 residues. V dropped 1 base and J dropped 3 bases, with 9 bases sitting between them. The CDR3 protein is CASSIAVTYTEAFF. The CDR3 DNA reads as TGTGCCAGTAGTATAGCAGTGACTTACACTGAAGCTTTCTTT.

V and J are TRBV5-1 and TRBJ2-2, with D perhaps TRBD1 (6 bases). Trimming cost V 4 bases and J 5 bases, with 15 bases left between them. The CDR3 consists of 15 residues. Germline CDR1 reads SGHRS; CDR2 reads YFSETQ. The CDR3: CASSSHRVGTGELFF. As DNA, the CDR3 is TGCGCCAGCAGCAGTCACAGGGTCGGGACCGGGGAGCTGTTTTTT.

The V and J genes are TRBV30 and TRBJ1-4; 7 bases match TRBD1. Germline V CDR1 and CDR2: GTSNPN, SVGIG (reference sequence). The junction had 13 bases not matched to a gene; V was cut back by 6 bases and J by 0 bases. The CDR3 is made up of 17 amino acids. CDR3 amino acids: CACSEGQQLATNEKLFF. The CDR3 coding sequence is TGTGCCTGCTCCGAGGGACAGCAGCTAGCAACTAATGAAAAACTGTTTTTT.

The V call is TRBV2, the J call TRBJ2-1; tentatively, D is TRBD2 (6 bases). The CDR3 covers 13 residues. Per germline, CDR1 SNHLY and CDR2 FYNNEI. The ends were cut back, 5 bases at V and 6 bases at J, with 11 bases in the middle. CDR3: CASSLLATNEQFF. The DNA of the CDR3 is TGTGCCAGCAGTCTGCTAGCGACCAATGAGCAGTTCTTC.

The CDR3: CASSEAGQVYEQYF. In DNA, the CDR3 is TGTGCCAGCAGTGAGGCGGGACAGGTTTACGAGCAGTACTTC. The chain links TRBV2 to TRBJ2-7; TRBD1 matches 8 bases. The V and J ends lost 3 bases and 4 bases, in that order; junction bases with no gene match: 5. The germline CDR1 and CDR2 sequences are SNHLY and FYNNEI. This CDR3 comprises 14 residues.

V usage is TRBV28 and J usage is TRBJ1-2, with 9 bases identical to TRBD1. There are 14 residues in the CDR3. Germline-derived CDR1 and CDR2 are MDHEN and SYDVKM. J gave up 4 bases and V 5 bases, and 5 bases lay outside the gene matches. The CDR3 spells CASSAGTGPYGYTF. The CDR3 nucleotides read TGTGCCAGCAGTGCCGGGACAGGGCCCTATGGCTACACCTTC.